The present T cell receptor beta chain was sequenced within a study of response to subunit inactivated influenza vaccine. This clonotype was detected a few times. TCRdb analysed the RT-PCR reads with MiXCR anew, one entry per CDR3 protein. The profile shows some 550,000 distinct CDR3 sequences, 20% to 25% of them singletons. The CDR3 loop spans 14 amino acids. V trimming: 6 bases; J trimming: 0 bases; junction bases outside the gene matches: 5. In germline, CDR1 is DFQATT, CDR2 SNEGSKA (reference sequence). Separately, the same data were catalogued under a study of T cells expressing NK-cell markers. Turning to that study: Beta-chain TCR cDNA was generated via 5'RACE template switching with UMIs. Sorting of alpha-beta TCR T cells alone was achieved in several experiments with an anti-gamma-delta TCR antibody.

This chain joins TRBV20-1 and TRBJ1-2, with 9 bases identical to TRBD1. The material sequenced was CD4+ T cells sorted from PBMCs, taken 11 to 12 days after vaccination. This TCR came from a man between 50 and 59 years old who received an inactivated influenza vaccine. Here the CDR3 DNA reads TGCAGTGCGAGAACAGGGGGCACTAACTATGGCTACACCTTC. It encodes CSARTGGTNYGYTF.